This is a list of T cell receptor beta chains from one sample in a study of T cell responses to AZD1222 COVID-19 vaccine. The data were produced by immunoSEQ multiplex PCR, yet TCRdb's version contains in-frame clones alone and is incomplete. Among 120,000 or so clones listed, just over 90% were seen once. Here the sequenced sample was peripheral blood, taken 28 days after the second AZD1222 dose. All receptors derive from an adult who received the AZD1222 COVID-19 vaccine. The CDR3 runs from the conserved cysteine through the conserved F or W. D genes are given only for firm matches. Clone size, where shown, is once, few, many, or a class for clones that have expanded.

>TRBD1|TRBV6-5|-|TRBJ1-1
TGTGCCAGCAGTTACTCATGGGACAGGGGCACTGAAGCTTTCTTT
CASSYSWDRGTEAFF
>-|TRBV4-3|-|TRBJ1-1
TGCGCCAGCAGCCAAGGACCACCAGACATGAACACTGAAGCTTTCTTT
CASSQGPPDMNTEAFF
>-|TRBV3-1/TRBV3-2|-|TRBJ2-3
TGTGCCAGCAGCTCTACAGATACGCAGTATTTT
CASSSTDTQYF
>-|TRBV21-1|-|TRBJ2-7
TGTGCCAGCAGCAAAACCCCGGACCGGGATATCGAGCAGTACTTC
CASSKTPDRDIEQYF
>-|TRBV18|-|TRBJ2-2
TGTGCCAGCTCACCAATTGAATTGGCCGGCACCGGGGAGCTGTTTTTT
CASSPIELAGTGELFF
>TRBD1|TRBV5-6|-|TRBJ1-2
TGTGCCAGCAGCGTCGACAGGGGGATAGGCTATGGCTACACCTTC
CASSVDRGIGYGYTF
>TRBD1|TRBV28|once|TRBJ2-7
TGTGCCACACGGGACAGGGGAAGCTACGAGCAGTACTTC
CATRDRGSYEQYF
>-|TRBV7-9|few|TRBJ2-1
TGTGCCAGCAGCTTAAGGACCGACTCCTACAATGAGCAGTTCTTC
CASSLRTDSYNEQFF
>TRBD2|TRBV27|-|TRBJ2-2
TGTGCCAGCAAACTAGCGGGGGATAACACCGGGGAGCTGTTTTTT
CASKLAGDNTGELFF
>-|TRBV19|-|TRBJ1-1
TGTGCGGACGGGGGGACTGAAGCTTTCTTT
CADGGTEAFF
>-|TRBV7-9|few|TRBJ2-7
TGTGCCAGCACCCTCCTCCGGACGGACGAGCAGTACTTC
CASTLLRTDEQYF